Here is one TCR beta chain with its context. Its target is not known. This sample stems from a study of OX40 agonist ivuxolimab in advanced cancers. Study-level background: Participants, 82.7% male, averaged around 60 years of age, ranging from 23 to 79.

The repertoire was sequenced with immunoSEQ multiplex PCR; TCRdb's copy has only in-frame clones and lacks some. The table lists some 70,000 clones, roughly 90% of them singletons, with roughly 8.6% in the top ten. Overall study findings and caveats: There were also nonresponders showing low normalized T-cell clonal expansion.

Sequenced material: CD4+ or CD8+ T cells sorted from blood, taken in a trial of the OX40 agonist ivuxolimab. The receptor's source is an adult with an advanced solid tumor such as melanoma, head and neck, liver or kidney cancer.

For the CDR3, the DNA is TGTGCCAGCAGCCAAGTCCAGGGTCCAGATACGCAGTATTTT. It yields the protein CASSQVQGPDTQYF. The genes are TRBV4-2 and TRBJ2-3, with a tentative D call TRBD1 (5 bases). The V gene lost 1 base and the J gene lost 4 bases, with 9 bases spanning the gap. This CDR3 is 14 amino acids long. Germline V gene data show CDR1 as LGHNA and CDR2 as YNFKEQ.